This passage covers 24 T cell receptor beta chains from one sample sequenced in a study of long-term antiretroviral therapy in people with HIV. Survey level was the resolution at which the v3.0 immunoSEQ assay ran. The assay was immunoSEQ multiplex PCR, and TCRdb's table has in-frame clones only and misses some. This sample has around 35,000 clones, with around 96% found just once. The starting material was unsorted PBMCs, obtained roughly 6.9 years after starting antiretroviral therapy. These receptors originate from a man aged 30 to 45 with HIV.

V is TRBV6-6 and J is TRBJ1-3, with unresolved D. From germline, CDR1 is MNHNY and CDR2 SVGAGI (reference sequence). This CDR3 is 14 amino acids long. Trimming stripped 2 bases from V and 0 bases from J, with 5 bases between. CDR3 DNA: TGTGCCAGCAGTTACAGGGTCTCTGGAAACACCATATATTTT. Translation: CASSYRVSGNTIYF.

This chain uses TRBV12-5 with TRBJ2-5; 8 bases are a match to TRBD1. The V gene's germline CDR1 is LGHNT and CDR2 FRNRAP. This CDR3 is 13 amino acids long. The ends lost 6 bases at V and 5 bases at J; junction bases unmatched: 5. The CDR3 bases are TGTGCTAGTGGGAGGGACAGGCTCGAGACCCAGTACTTC. This sequence encodes CASGRDRLETQYF. Drawing the rest from reference TRBV12-5 and TRBJ2-5, the complete variable domain is DARVTQTPRHKVTEMGQEVTMRCQPILGHNTVFWYRQTMMQGLELLAYFRNRAPLDDSGMPKDRFSAEMPDATLATLKIQPSEPRDSAVYFCASGRDRLETQYFGPGTRLLVL.

This clone was seen once. The chain combines TRBV4-1 with TRBJ2-7, with a tentative D call TRBD1 (5 bases). The CDR3 covers 15 residues. V gave up 3 bases and J gave up 6 bases, with 18 bases separating them. Germline loops: CDR1 MGHRA, CDR2 YSYEKL. CDR3 nucleotides: TGCGCCAGCAGCCACTTCCTCCTGGGGCTAGGCGAGCAGTACTTC. Its translation: CASSHFLLGLGEQYF.

The rearrangement links TRBV13 to TRBJ1-5; no clear D gene. Trimming took 3 bases from V and 0 from J, leaving 9 bases between them. Germline V gene data show CDR1 as PRHDT and CDR2 as FYEKMQ (reference sequence). The CDR3 is made up of 15 amino acids. The CDR3 loop reads CASSFQANSNQPQHF. CDR3 nucleotide sequence: TGTGCCAGCAGCTTCCAGGCTAATAGCAATCAGCCCCAGCATTTT.

The chain couples TRBV7-2 to TRBJ1-1; 7 bases fit TRBD1. Germline V gene data show CDR1 as SGHTA and CDR2 as FQGNSA. The CDR3 covers 12 residues. V shed 3 bases and J 7 bases; nucleotides not matched to a gene: 2. The DNA of the CDR3 is TGTGCCAGCAGCTTGGGACAGATTGAAGCTTTCTTT. Protein product: CASSLGQIEAFF. The full variable domain, with the rest looked up from reference TRBV7-2 and TRBJ1-1, is GAGVSQSPSNKVTEKGKDVELRCDPISGHTALYWYRQSLGQGLEFLIYFQGNSAPDKSGLPSDRFSAERTGGSVSTLTIQRTQQEDSAVYLCASSLGQIEAFFGQGTRLTVV.

This chain joins TRBV5-1 and TRBJ2-2; 8 positions match TRBD2. The CDR3 has 15 amino acids. The germline V gene encodes CDR1 SGHRS and CDR2 YFSETQ. The J segment lost 6 bases and the V segment lost 2 bases, leaving 6 bases of the junction unmatched. CDR3 sequence reads: CASSFSGGASGELFF. The DNA of the CDR3 is TGCGCCAGCAGCTTTTCCGGGGGGGCCTCCGGGGAGCTGTTTTTT.

CDR3 loop: CASMEDRGLSYEQYF. The CDR3 DNA sequence: TGTGCCAGCATGGAGGACAGGGGGCTTTCCTACGAGCAGTACTTC. The V and J genes are TRBV6-1 and TRBJ2-7; TRBD1 agrees at 11 bases. The germline V gene encodes CDR1 MNHNS and CDR2 SASEGT. The CDR3 spans 15 residues. The trim removed 7 bases at V and 1 base at J, leaving 6 bases unmatched.

The chain links TRBV27 to TRBJ2-5; a weak D match, TRBD2 (5 bases). Germline V lookup: CDR1 MNHEY, CDR2 SMNVEV (reference sequence). The CDR3 totals 11 residues. Trimming stripped 3 bases from V and 10 bases from J, with 9 bases between. The CDR3 DNA follows: TGTGCCAGCAGTTTTGGAGGTGTCCAGTACTTC. Encoded protein: CASSFGGVQYF.

This clone was recorded once. This chain uses TRBV19 with TRBJ1-2, with D perhaps matching TRBD1 (6 bases). Trimming removed 8 bases from V and 8 bases from J, with 12 bases in between. The CDR3 spans 11 residues. CDR1 is LNHDA and CDR2 is SQIVND in the germline V gene (reference sequence). CDR3 in DNA: TGTGCCAGTCACGCAGGGGCCGGCTACACCTTC. This translates into CASHAGAGYTF.

V usage is TRBV4-1 and J usage is TRBJ1-1; perhaps TRBD1 as D (6 bases). This CDR3 comprises 15 residues. V was trimmed by 1 base and J by 5 bases, leaving 14 bases between them. CDR1 and CDR2 (germline): MGHRA, YSYEKL. CDR3 amino acids: CASSQGGERGTEAFF. The CDR3 DNA follows: TGCGCCAGCAGCCAAGGGGGGGAGAGGGGGACTGAAGCTTTCTTT.

The J gene is TRBJ2-7, the V gene TRBV18; 7 bases fit TRBD2. The ends lost 3 bases at V and 7 bases at J; junction bases unmatched: 12. Germline CDR1 KGHSH, CDR2 LQKENI. This CDR3 is 15 amino acids long. In DNA, the CDR3 is TGTGCCAGCTCACCCGGATGGGCGGGAGTGGATGAGCAGTACTTC. This gives the protein CASSPGWAGVDEQYF.

J is TRBJ1-5 and V is TRBV6-1, with D possibly being TRBD1 (5 bases). The CDR3 spans 14 residues. V lost 6 bases to trimming and J lost 1 base, with 10 bases between them. The V gene's germline CDR1 is MNHNS and CDR2 SASEGT. CDR3 nucleotide sequence: TGTGCCAGCAGCGTCGGGGACAGCAATCAGCCCCAGCATTTT. Its protein product is CASSVGDSNQPQHF.

V usage is TRBV6-1 and J usage is TRBJ2-7, with D perhaps given as TRBD1 or TRBD2 (6 bases each). Germline-derived CDR1 and CDR2 are MNHNS and SASEGT. The V end was cut by 1 base, the J end by 5 bases, with 15 bases between. CDR3 length: 15 amino acids. The CDR3 bases are TGTGCCAGCAGTGAAGAAGTCAGGGGAGGCGACGAGCAGTACTTC. This translates into CASSEEVRGGDEQYF.

The chain carries TRBV11-2 and TRBJ1-2, with 8 nucleotides matching TRBD1. V shed 4 bases and J 7 bases; nucleotides not matched to a gene: 11. The length of the CDR3 is 15 residues. Germline loops: CDR1 SGHAT, CDR2 FQNNGV. CDR3 DNA sequence: TGTGCCAGCAGCTCCACTCGGACAGGGCAGGGTGGCTACACCTTC. Encoded protein: CASSSTRTGQGGYTF.

The J gene is TRBJ2-2, the V gene TRBV4-1; D ambiguous. The length of the CDR3 is 14 residues. Per germline, CDR1 MGHRA and CDR2 YSYEKL. V lost 4 bases and J lost 4, with 10 bases in between. CDR3: CASSRAESTGELFF. In nucleotides, the CDR3 is TGCGCCAGCAGCCGGGCGGAGAGCACCGGGGAGCTGTTTTTT.

The rearrangement uses TRBV29-1 and TRBJ1-5, with 7 positions matching TRBD1. Germline V CDR1 and CDR2: SQVTM, ANQGSEA. The CDR3 contains 14 residues. V shed 5 bases, J shed 2 bases, and the junction held 6 bases outside the gene matches. As DNA, the CDR3 is TGCAGCGTTAGCATGGGACAGCGCAATCAGCCCCAGCATTTT. Amino acid sequence: CSVSMGQRNQPQHF.

This clone has only one observation. The J gene is TRBJ1-5, the V gene TRBV7-9; D uncertain. The CDR3 is made up of 14 amino acids. The V and J ends lost 4 bases and 3 bases respectively, with 10 bases between them. Germline assignment: CDR1 SEHNR and CDR2 FQNEAQ (reference sequence). The CDR3 spells CASSSHLVNQPQHF. DNA of the CDR3: TGTGCCAGCAGCTCCCATCTTGTCAATCAGCCCCAGCATTTT.

The V call is TRBV20-1, the J call TRBJ2-5; D is unclear. The germline gives CDR1 DFQATT, CDR2 SNEGSKA (reference sequence). Deletions cut 3 bases from V and 5 bases from J, with 7 bases between. The CDR3 extends over 11 amino acids. CDR3 DNA sequence: TGCAGTGCTAGGTGGCGGGAGACCCAGTACTTC. This encodes CSARWRETQYF.

This chain connects TRBV21-1 to TRBJ1-2. TRBV21-1 is designated a pseudogene. The CDR3 has 16 amino acids. The CDR3: CASSDRTGGEDYGYTF. The DNA of the CDR3 is TGTGCCAGCAGCGACCGGACTGGAGGCGAGGACTATGGCTACACCTTC.

The rearrangement links TRBV12-5 to TRBJ2-2; 7 positions agree with TRBD1. Trimming cost V 5 bases and J 6 bases; bases outside gene matches: 12. The germline V gene encodes CDR1 LGHNT and CDR2 FRNRAP. CDR3 size: 16 residues. CDR3 in amino acids: CASGLLRDSLSGELFF. CDR3 DNA sequence: TGTGCTAGTGGTCTGCTCCGGGACAGTCTGTCCGGGGAGCTGTTTTTT.

The chain couples TRBV29-1 to TRBJ1-5; 7 bases align to TRBD1. The CDR3 loop spans 15 amino acids. CDR1 is SQVTM and CDR2 is ANQGSEA in the germline V gene. The J segment lost 2 bases and the V segment lost 3 bases, leaving 7 bases of the junction unmatched. The CDR3, as DNA: TGCAGCGTTGAGGTATGGACAGGCCGCAATCAGCCCCAGCATTTT. As protein: CSVEVWTGRNQPQHF.

V usage is TRBV4-2 and J usage is TRBJ1-5; D uncertain. The CDR3 covers 17 residues. The V gene lost 1 base and the J gene lost 0 bases, with 13 bases spanning the gap. Germline CDR1 and CDR2: LGHNA and YNFKEQ. CDR3 DNA: TGTGCCAGCAGCCAAGGTGGCACAACGTATAGCAATCAGCCCCAGCATTTT. Residues: CASSQGGTTYSNQPQHF.

This chain uses TRBV10-3 with TRBJ2-5, with D tentatively TRBD1 (6 bases). Per germline, CDR1 ENHRY and CDR2 SYGVKD. The CDR3 spans 16 residues. V dropped 4 bases and J dropped 4 bases, with 19 bases sitting between them. CDR3 sequence (DNA): TGTGCCATCAGTGCGGGGCCAGTAGGGGGTCGAGAGACCCAGTACTTC. It specifies CAISAGPVGGRETQYF.

J is TRBJ1-5 and V is TRBV30; maybe TRBD1 (5 bases). V dropped 5 bases and J dropped 7 bases, with 15 bases sitting between them. CDR1 is GTSNPN, CDR2 SVGIG, per germline (reference sequence). The CDR3 totals 13 residues. CDR3 sequence: CAWGRGEGQPQHF. The CDR3 DNA follows: TGTGCCTGGGGGAGGGGTGAAGGACAGCCCCAGCATTTT.